This note documents a single T cell receptor beta chain sequence. As yet, its antigen is unknown. PCR amplification relied on 60 Vbeta primers (plus 13 Jbeta primers). Using immunoSEQ multiplex PCR, the repertoire was profiled, and TCRdb retains in-frame clones only, with some absent. The data contain over 200,000 clones, about 83% of them singletons. The V segment lost 0 bases and the J segment 6 bases; nucleotides outside the gene matches: 2. CDR1 is SGHNT, CDR2 YYREEE, per germline (reference sequence). The CDR3 runs 14 residues. The data are from a study of cytomegalovirus exposure and HLA in healthy donors. Notes on the study in general: Some V segments, TRBV6-2 and TRBV6-3 among them, were indistinguishable and were therefore excluded. Based on reports, TCR beta sequences accurately predicted HLA-A and HLA-B alleles for most subjects. There were several of the most significant clusters that appeared linked to common viral pathogens in a later analysis.

The sequence was obtained from a human donor in good health. Sequencing was carried out using PBMCs. V gene TRBV5-4 combines with J gene TRBJ2-2, with TRBD1 identical over 7 bases. CDR3 sequence reads: CASSLGQGAGELFF. For the CDR3, the DNA is TGTGCCAGCAGCTTGGGGCAGGGGGCCGGGGAGCTGTTTTTT.